This TCR beta chain emerged from a study of shared clonotypes between healthy human individuals. Overall study findings and caveats: Generation probabilities were higher for clonotypes shared across all four sorted-subset donors than for unshared ones. Clonotype sharing across several donors was observed for roughly 5% of naive CD4 clonotypes.

The naive CD8 subset, CD45RO-negative cells positively selected for CCR7, excluded terminally differentiated effector memory CD45RA+ cells. Assay used: immunoSEQ multiplex PCR; TCRdb lists only in-frame clones, some missing. The sample has 800,000 to 950,000 clones; approximately 96% are singletons. Details on this clone: What it recognizes is unknown.

The CDR3 contains 15 residues. The V and J ends lost 3 bases and 5 bases, in that order; junction bases with no gene match: 7. CDR1 LNHNV and CDR2 YYDKDF come from the germline V gene (reference sequence). The V gene is TRBV15, the J gene TRBJ1-5; 7 bases are shared with TRBD1. Sequenced sample: naive CD8+ T cells sorted from blood. This TCR derives from a man aged 25-40 years in good health. The CDR3 region has the DNA TGTGCCACCAGCAGGACAGGGCTATCGGATCAGCCCCAGCATTTT. The encoded protein is CATSRTGLSDQPQHF. The entire variable domain, with the rest obtained from reference TRBV15 and TRBJ1-5, is as follows: DAMVIQNPRYQVTQFGKPVTLSCSQTLNHNVMYWYQQKSSQAPKLLFHYYDKDFNNEADTPDNFQSRRPNTSFCFLDIRSPGLGDTAMYLCATSRTGLSDQPQHFGDGTRLSIL.